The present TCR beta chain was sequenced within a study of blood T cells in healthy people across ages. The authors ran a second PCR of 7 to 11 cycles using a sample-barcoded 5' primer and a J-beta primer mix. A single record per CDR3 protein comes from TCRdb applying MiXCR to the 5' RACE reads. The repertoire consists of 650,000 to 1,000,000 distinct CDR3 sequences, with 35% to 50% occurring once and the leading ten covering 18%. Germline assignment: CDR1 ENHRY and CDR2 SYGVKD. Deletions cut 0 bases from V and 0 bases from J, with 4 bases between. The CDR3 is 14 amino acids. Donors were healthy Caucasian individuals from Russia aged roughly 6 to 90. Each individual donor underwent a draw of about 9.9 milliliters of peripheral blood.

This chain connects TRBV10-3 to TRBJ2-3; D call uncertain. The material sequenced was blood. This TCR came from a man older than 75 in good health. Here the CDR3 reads CAISESSSTDTQYF. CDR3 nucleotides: TGTGCCATCAGTGAGTCGAGTAGCACAGATACGCAGTATTTT.